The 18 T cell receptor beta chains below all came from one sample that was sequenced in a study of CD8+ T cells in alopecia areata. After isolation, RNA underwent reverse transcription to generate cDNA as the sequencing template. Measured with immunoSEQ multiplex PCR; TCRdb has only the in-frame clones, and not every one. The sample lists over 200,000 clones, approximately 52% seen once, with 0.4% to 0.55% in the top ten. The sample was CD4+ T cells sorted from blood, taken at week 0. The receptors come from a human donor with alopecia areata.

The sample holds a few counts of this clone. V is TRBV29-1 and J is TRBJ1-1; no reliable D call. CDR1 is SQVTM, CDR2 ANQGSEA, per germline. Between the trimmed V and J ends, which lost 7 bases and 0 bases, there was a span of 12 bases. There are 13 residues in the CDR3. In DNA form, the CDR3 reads TGCAGCGGCAGAGGGAGGATGAACACTGAAGCTTTCTTT. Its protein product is CSGRGRMNTEAFF.

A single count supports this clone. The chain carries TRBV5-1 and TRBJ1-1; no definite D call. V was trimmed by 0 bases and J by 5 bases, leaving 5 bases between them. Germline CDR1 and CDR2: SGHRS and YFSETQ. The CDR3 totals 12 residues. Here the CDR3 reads CASSLEGTEAFF. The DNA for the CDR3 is TGCGCCAGCAGCTTGGAAGGGACTGAAGCTTTCTTT.

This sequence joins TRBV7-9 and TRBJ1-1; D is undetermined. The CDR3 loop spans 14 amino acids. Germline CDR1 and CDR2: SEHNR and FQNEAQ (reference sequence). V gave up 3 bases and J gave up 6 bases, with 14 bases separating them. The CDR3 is CASSFGRDRAEAFF. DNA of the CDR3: TGTGCCAGCAGCTTCGGACGAGACCGCGCTGAAGCTTTCTTT.

CDR3 DNA: TGTGCCAGCTCCGGGACAGGGTATGACTATGGCTACACCTTC. The encoded protein is CASSGTGYDYGYTF. The chain combines TRBV18 with TRBJ1-2, with TRBD1 identical over 9 bases. After removal of 6 bases from V and 3 bases from J, the junction contained 5 bases not matched to a gene. The CDR3 contains 14 residues. Germline lookup yields CDR1 KGHSH and CDR2 LQKENI.

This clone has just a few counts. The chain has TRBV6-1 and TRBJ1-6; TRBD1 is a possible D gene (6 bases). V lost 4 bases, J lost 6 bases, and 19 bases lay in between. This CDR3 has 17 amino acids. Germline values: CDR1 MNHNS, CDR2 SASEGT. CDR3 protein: CASSGRILRGANSPLHF. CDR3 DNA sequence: TGTGCCAGCAGTGGCCGCATCTTACGGGGGGCTAATTCACCCCTCCACTTT.

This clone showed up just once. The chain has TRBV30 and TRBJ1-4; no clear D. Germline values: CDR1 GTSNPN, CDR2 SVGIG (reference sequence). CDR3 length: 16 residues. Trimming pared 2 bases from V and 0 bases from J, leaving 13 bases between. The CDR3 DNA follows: TGTGCCTGGAGTAACGGCGGGATCTCAACTAATGAAAAACTGTTTTTT. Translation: CAWSNGGISTNEKLFF.

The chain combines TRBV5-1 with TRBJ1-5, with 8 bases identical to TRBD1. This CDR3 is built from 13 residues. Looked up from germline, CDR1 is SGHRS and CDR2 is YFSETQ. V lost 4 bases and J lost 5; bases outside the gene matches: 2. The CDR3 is CASSIQGDQPQHF. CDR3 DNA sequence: TGCGCCAGCAGCATACAGGGGGATCAGCCCCAGCATTTT. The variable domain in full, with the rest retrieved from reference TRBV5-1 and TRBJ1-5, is KAGVTQTPRYLIKTRGQQVTLSCSPISGHRSVSWYQQTPGQGLQFLFEYFSETQRNKGNFPGRFSGRQFSNSRSEMNVSTLELGDSALYLCASSIQGDQPQHFGDGTRLSIL.

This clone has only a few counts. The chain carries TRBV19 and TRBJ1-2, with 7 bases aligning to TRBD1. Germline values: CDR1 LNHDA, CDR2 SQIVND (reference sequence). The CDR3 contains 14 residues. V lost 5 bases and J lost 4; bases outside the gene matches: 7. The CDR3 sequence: CASSAPDRAYGYTF. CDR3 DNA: TGTGCCAGTAGTGCCCCAGACAGGGCCTATGGCTACACCTTC.

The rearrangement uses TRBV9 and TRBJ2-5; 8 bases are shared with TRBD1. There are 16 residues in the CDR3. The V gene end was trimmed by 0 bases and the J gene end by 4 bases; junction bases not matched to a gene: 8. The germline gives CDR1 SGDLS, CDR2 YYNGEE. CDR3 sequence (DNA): TGTGCCAGCAGCGTAGAGAGCAGGGGGCGCGCAGAGACCCAGTACTTC. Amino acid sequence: CASSVESRGRAETQYF.

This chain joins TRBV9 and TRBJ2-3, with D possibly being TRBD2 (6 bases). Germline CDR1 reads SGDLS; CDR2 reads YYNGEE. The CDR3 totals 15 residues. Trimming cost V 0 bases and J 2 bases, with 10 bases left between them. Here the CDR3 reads CASSVAGGNTDTQYF. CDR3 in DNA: TGTGCCAGCAGCGTAGCCGGGGGAAACACAGATACGCAGTATTTT.

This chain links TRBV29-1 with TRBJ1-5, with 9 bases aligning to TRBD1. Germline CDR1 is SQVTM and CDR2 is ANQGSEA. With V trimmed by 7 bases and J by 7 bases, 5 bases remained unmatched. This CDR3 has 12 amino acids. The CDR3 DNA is TGCAGCGCGCGGACAGGGGAACAGCCCCAGCATTTT. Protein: CSARTGEQPQHF. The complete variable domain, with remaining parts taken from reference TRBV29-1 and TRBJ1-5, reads SAVISQKPSRDICQRGTSLTIQCQVDSQVTMMFWYRQQPGQSLTLIATANQGSEATYESGFVIDKFPISRPNLTFSTLTVSNMSPEDSSIYLCSARTGEQPQHFGDGTRLSIL.

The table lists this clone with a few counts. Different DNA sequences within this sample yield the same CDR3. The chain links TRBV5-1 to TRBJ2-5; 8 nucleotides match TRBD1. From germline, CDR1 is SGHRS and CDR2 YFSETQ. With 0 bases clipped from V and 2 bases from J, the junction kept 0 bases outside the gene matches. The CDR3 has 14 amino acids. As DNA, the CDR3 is TGCGCCAGCAGCTTGGACAGGGGGCAAGAGACCCAGTACTTC. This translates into CASSLDRGQETQYF.

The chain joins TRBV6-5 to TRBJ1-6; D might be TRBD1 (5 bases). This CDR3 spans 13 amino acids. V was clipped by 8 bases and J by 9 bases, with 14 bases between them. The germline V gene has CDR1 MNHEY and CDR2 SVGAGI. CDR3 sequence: CASARGESSPLHF. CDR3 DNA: TGTGCCAGCGCCCGGGGGGAGAGTTCACCCCTCCACTTT.

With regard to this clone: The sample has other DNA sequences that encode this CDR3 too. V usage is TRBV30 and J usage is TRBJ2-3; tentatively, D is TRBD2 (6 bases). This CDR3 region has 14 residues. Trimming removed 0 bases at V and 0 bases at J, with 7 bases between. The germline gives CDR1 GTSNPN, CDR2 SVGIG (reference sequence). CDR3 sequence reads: CAWSVGGSTDTQYF. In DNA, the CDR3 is TGTGCCTGGAGTGTTGGGGGGAGCACAGATACGCAGTATTTT.

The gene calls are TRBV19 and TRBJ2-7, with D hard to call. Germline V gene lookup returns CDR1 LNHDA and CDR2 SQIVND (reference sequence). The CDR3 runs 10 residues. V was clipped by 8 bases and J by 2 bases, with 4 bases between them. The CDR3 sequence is CASGTYEQYF. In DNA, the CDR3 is TGTGCCAGTGGTACCTACGAGCAGTACTTC. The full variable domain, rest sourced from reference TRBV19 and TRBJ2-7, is DGGITQSPKYLFRKEGQNVTLSCEQNLNHDAMYWYRQDPGQGLRLIYYSQIVNDFQKGDIAEGYSVSREKKESFPLTVTSAQKNPTAFYLCASGTYEQYFGPGTRLTVT.

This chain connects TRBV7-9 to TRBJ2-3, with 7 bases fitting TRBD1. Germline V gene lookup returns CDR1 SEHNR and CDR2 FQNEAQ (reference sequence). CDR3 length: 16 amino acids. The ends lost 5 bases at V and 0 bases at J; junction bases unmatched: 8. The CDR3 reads CASSPWDRSSTDTQYF. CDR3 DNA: TGTGCCAGCAGCCCGTGGGACAGATCTAGCACAGATACGCAGTATTTT.

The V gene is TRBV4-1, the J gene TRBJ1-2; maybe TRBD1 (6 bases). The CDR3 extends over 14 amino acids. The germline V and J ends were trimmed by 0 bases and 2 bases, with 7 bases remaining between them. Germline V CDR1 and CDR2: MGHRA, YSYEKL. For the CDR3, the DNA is TGCGCCAGCAGCCAAGACGACAGGAACTATGGCTACACCTTC. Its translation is CASSQDDRNYGYTF.

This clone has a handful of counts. The DNA of the CDR3 is TGTGCCAGCAGCTTATCGGGAGAGAACGAGCAGTACTTC. Protein product: CASSLSGENEQYF. The chain recombines TRBV11-2 with TRBJ2-7, with TRBD2 as a possible D gene (6 bases). Germline CDR1 and CDR2: SGHAT and FQNNGV. CDR3 size: 13 residues. V was clipped by 2 bases and J by 5 bases, with 10 bases between them.